This T cell receptor beta chain was sequenced for a study of a mutant IDH1 vaccine in newly diagnosed glioma. The junction had 7 bases not matched to a gene; V was cut back by 3 bases and J by 7 bases. The CDR3 totals 15 residues. In germline, CDR1 is KGHSH, CDR2 LQKENI. Clones were sequenced by immunoSEQ multiplex PCR, and TCRdb holds only the in-frame ones, with some missing. The data show about 56,000 clones, about 86% seen once. As for time point: week 35, safety follow-up. The study gave 300 ug of mutant IDH1 20-mer peptide per vaccine dose, with topical imiquimod. About this clone: Its matching antigen is unknown.

The clonotype comes from a man in his forties or fifties with glioma. Material: PBMCs, obtained from a glioma patient whose treatment included an IDH1 peptide vaccine. The chain joins TRBV18 to TRBJ2-7, with 12 bases matching TRBD2. The CDR3 DNA follows: TGTGCCAGCTCACCCCGGACTAGCGGGATGGATGAGCAGTACTTC. It is translated as CASSPRTSGMDEQYF.